The present TCR beta chain was sequenced within a study of cytomegalovirus exposure and HLA in healthy donors. Study conclusions and caveats: Later analysis suggested links between common viral pathogens and several top significant clusters.

Germline-derived CDR1 and CDR2 are LGHNA and YNFKEQ. This CDR3 is 15 amino acids long. The V end was cut by 0 bases, the J end by 13 bases, with 20 bases between. This clone was detected a few times. Antigen specificity is unknown. 60 Vbeta and 13 Jbeta primers were used in PCR. The repertoire was sequenced with immunoSEQ multiplex PCR; TCRdb's copy has only in-frame clones and lacks some. The sample carries more than 95,000 clones, around 72% recorded once. This chain joins TRBV4-2 and TRBJ2-3, with TRBD2 as a possible D gene (6 bases). The sequence came from a man under 40 in good health and CMV-seronegative. The sample was PBMCs. The CDR3 spells CASSQDYGLLGFEYF. CDR3 nucleotide sequence: TGTGCCAGCAGCCAAGACTATGGACTATTGGGCTTTGAGTATTTT.